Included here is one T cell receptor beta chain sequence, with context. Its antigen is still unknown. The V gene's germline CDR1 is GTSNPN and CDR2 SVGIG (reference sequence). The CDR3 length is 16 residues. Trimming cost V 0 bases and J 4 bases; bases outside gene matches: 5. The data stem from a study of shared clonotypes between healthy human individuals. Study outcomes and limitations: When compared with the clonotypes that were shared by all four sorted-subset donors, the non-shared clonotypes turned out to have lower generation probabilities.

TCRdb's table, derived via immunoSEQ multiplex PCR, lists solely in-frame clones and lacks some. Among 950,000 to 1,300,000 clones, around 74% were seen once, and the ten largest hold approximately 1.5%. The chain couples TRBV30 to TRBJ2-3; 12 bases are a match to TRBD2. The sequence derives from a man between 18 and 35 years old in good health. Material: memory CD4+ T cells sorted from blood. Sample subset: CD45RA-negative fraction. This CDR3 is CAWSVALAGGSDTQYF. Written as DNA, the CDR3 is TGTGCCTGGAGTGTAGCGCTAGCGGGGGGGTCAGATACGCAGTATTTT.